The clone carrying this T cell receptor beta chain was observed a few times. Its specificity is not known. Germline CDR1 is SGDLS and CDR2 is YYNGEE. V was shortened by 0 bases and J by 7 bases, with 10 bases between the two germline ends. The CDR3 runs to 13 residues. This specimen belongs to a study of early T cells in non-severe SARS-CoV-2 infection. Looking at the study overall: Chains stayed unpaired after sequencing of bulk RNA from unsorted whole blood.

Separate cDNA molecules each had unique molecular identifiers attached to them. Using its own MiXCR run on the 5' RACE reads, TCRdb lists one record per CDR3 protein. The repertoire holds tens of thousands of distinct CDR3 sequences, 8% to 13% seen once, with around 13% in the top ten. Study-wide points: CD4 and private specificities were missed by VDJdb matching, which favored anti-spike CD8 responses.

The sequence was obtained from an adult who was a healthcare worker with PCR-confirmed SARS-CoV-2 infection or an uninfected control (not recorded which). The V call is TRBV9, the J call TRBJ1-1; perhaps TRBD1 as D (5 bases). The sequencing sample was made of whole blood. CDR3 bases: TGTGCCAGCAGCGTAGGTCCAGGGTTTGAAGCTTTCTTT. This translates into CASSVGPGFEAFF. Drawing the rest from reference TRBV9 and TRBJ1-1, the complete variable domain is DSGVTQTPKHLITATGQRVTLRCSPRSGDLSVYWYQQSLDQGLQFLIQYYNGEERAKGNILERFSAQQFPDLHSELNLSSLELGDSALYFCASSVGPGFEAFFGQGTRLTVV.